This T cell receptor (beta chain) was sequenced during a study of T cell changes during pregnancy in multiple sclerosis. TCRdb's table, derived via immunoSEQ multiplex PCR, lists solely in-frame clones and lacks some. The sample lists tens of thousands of clones; around nine tenths were seen once. Unmatched junction bases numbered 12, after V lost 7 bases and J lost 4 bases. Germline lookup yields CDR1 LNHDA and CDR2 SQIVND (reference sequence). This CDR3 comprises 16 residues. This rearrangement joins TRBV19 to TRBJ1-1; 10 bases match TRBD1. This receptor was taken from a female donor with multiple sclerosis, enrolled in a pregnancy study. This sample comprised peripheral blood, obtained in the third trimester of pregnancy. The CDR3 loop reads CASILRQGAIVTEAFF. The CDR3 DNA reads TGTGCCAGTATTCTTCGACAGGGGGCTATAGTCACTGAAGCTTTCTTT.